This entry describes one T cell receptor beta chain. Its antigen is currently unknown. The sample is drawn from a study of vaccination and CD4 T cells after COVID-19. Across the whole study: Post-vaccine specimens were obtained a median roughly 70 days after dose two (range 14 to 241).

Treatment described: approximately 9-day PBMC culture with coronavirus spike peptide pools or control peptides (ViraFEST assay). General study points: A median of roughly 87% of reactive clones, in convalescent patients, became evident only post-vaccination.

With the Oncomine TCR Beta short-read assay, DNA from cultured CD4+ T cells was sequenced. Each CDR3 protein is one row after TCRdb ran MiXCR on the PCR reads. The repertoire holds under 9,000 distinct CDR3 sequences, under 65% seen once, with around a sixth in the top ten. This clonotype was obtained from a human donor with COVID-19. This specimen consisted of cultured CD4+ T cells from blood, obtained after SARS-CoV-2 vaccination.

The CDR3 DNA reads as TGTGCCAGTAGTATACTTTTGGCAGGGGGTCAGCCCCAGCATTTT. Translated: CASSILLAGGQPQHF. V is TRBV19 and J is TRBJ1-5; TRBD1 matches 7 bases. Per the germline V gene, CDR1 is LNHDA and CDR2 is SQIVND (reference sequence). CDR3 length: 15 amino acids. V shed 2 bases, J shed 6 bases, and the junction held 7 bases outside the gene matches.